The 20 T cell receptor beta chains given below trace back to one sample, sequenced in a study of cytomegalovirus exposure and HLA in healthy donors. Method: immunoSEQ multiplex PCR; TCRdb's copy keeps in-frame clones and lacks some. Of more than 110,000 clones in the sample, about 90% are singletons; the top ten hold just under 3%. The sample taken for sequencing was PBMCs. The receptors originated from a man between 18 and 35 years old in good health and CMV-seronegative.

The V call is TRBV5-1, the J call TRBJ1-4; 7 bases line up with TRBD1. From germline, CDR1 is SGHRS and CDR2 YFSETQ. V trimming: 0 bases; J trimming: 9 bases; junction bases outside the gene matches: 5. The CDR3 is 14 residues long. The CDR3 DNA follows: TGCGCCAGCAGCTTGGGAGGGACAGATCAAAAACTGTTTTTT. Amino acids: CASSLGGTDQKLFF.

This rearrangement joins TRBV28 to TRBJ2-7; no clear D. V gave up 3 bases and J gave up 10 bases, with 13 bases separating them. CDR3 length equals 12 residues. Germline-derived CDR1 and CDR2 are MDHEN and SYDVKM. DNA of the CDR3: TGTGCCAGCAGTTTGGGCATTCAAGGACAGTACTTC. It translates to CASSLGIQGQYF. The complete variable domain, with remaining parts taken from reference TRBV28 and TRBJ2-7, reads DVKVTQSSRYLVKRTGEKVFLECVQDMDHENMFWYRQDPGLGLRLIYFSYDVKMKEKGDIPEGYSVSREKKERFSLILESASTNQTSMYLCASSLGIQGQYFGPGTRLTVT.

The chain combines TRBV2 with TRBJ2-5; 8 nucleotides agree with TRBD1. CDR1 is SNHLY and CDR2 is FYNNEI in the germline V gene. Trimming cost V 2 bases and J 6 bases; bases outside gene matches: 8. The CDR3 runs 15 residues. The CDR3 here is CASSEWAGGTQTQYF. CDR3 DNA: TGTGCCAGCAGTGAATGGGCAGGGGGCACTCAGACCCAGTACTTC.

The CDR3 DNA reads as TGTGCCACCAGCGGAACCCGGGGGGGACTAGCGGTCTTGAGGTCATGGGAGACCCAGTACTTC. This sequence encodes CATSGTRGGLAVLRSWETQYF. The rearrangement uses TRBV15 and TRBJ2-5, with TRBD2 matching over 11 bases. The CDR3 length is 21 residues. Germline lookup yields CDR1 LNHNV and CDR2 YYDKDF (reference sequence). V lost 5 bases and J lost 5; bases outside the gene matches: 25.

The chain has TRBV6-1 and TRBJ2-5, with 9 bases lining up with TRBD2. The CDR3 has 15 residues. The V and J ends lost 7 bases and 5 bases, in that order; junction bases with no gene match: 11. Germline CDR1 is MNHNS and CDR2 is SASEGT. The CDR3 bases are TGTGCCAGCACCTTATCCAGCGGGGGGCTGGAGACCCAGTACTTC. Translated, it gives CASTLSSGGLETQYF.

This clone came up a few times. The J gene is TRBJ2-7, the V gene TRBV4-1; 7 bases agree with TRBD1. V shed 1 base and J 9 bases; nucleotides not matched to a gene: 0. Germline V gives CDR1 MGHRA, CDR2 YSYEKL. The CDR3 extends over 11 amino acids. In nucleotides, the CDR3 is TGCGCCAGCAGCCAAGGGACAGGGCAGTACTTC. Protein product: CASSQGTGQYF.

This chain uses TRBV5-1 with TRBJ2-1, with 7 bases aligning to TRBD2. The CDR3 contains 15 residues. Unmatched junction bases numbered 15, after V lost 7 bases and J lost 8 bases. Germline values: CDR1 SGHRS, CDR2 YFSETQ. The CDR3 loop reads CASGAGGGSSYEQFF. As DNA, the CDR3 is TGCGCCAGCGGGGCCGGCGGGGGAAGTTCATATGAGCAGTTCTTC.

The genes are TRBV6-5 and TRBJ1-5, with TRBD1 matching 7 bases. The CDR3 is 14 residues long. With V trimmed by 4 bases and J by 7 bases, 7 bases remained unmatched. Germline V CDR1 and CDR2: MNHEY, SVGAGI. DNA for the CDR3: TGTGCCAGCAGTTCGACAGGGCTCAGGCAGCCCCAGCATTTT. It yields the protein CASSSTGLRQPQHF.

The CDR3 nucleotides are TGTGCCAGCAGCTTGGGAGGGAATCAATACGAGCAGTACTTC. It is translated as CASSLGGNQYEQYF. V and J are TRBV5-6 and TRBJ2-7; weak D call: TRBD2 (5 bases). Trimming shortened V by 0 bases and J by 4 bases, and 11 bases separated the two germline ends. CDR1 is SGHDT and CDR2 is YYEEEE in the germline V gene. This CDR3 region has 14 residues.

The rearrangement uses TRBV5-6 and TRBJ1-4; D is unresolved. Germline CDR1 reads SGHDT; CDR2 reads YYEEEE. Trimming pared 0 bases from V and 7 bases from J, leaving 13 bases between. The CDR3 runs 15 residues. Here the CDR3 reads CASSLAAGGTEKLFF. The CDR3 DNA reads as TGTGCCAGCAGCTTGGCGGCGGGAGGAACTGAAAAACTGTTTTTT.

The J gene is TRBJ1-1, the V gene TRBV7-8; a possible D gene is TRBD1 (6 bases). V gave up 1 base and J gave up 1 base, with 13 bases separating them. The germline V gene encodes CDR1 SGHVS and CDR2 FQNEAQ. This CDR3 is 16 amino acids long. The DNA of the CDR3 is TGTGCCAGCAGCTTAGTCAGGGGTAGGGAGAACACTGAAGCTTTCTTT. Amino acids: CASSLVRGRENTEAFF.

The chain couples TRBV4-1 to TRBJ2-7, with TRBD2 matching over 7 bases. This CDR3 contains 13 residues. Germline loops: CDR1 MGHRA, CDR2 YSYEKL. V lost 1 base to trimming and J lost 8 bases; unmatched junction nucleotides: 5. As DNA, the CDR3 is TGCGCCAGCAGCCAAGTGGGGAGGGCCCAGCAGTACTTC. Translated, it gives CASSQVGRAQQYF.

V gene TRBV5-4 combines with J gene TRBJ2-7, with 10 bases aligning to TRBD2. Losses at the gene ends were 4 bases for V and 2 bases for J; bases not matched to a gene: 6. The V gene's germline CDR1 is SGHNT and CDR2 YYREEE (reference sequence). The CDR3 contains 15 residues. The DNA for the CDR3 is TGTGCCAGCAGCCTCAGGACTAGCGGACCCTACGAGCAGTACTTC. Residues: CASSLRTSGPYEQYF.

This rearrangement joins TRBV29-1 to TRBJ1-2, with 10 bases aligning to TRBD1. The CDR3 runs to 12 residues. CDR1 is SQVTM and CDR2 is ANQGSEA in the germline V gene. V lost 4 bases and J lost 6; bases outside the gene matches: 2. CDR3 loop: CSVAGQGNGYTF. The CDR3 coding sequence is TGCAGCGTTGCGGGACAGGGGAATGGCTACACCTTC.

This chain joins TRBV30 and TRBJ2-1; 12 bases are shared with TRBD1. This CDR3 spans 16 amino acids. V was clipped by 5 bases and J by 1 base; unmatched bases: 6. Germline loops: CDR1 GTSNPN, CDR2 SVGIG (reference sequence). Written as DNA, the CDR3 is TGTGCCTGGCAAATGGGACAGGGGGCATCCTACAATGAGCAGTTCTTC. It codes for CAWQMGQGASYNEQFF.

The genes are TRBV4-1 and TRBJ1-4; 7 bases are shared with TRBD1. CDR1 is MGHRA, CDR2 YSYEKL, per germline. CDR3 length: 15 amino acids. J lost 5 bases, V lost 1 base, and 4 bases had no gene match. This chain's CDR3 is CASSQGGQANEKLFF. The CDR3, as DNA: TGCGCCAGCAGCCAAGGAGGACAGGCAAATGAAAAACTGTTTTTT.

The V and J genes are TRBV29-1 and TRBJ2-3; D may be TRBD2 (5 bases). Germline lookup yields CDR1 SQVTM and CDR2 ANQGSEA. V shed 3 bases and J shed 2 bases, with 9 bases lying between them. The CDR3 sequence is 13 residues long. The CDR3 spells CSVDPGFTDTQYF. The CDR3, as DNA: TGCAGCGTTGATCCGGGGTTCACAGATACGCAGTATTTT.

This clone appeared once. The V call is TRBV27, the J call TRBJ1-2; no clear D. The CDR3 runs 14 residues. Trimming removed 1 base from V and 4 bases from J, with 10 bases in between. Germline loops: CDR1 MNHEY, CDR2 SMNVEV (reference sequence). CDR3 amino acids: CASSLYGESYGYTF. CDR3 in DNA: TGTGCCAGCAGTTTATACGGGGAGTCCTATGGCTACACCTTC.

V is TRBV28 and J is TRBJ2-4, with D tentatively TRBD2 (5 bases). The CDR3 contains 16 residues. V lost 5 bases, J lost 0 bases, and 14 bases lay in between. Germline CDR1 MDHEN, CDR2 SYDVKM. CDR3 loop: CASSSGAFIAKNIQYF. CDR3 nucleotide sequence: TGTGCCAGCAGTAGCGGAGCCTTCATAGCCAAAAACATTCAGTACTTC.

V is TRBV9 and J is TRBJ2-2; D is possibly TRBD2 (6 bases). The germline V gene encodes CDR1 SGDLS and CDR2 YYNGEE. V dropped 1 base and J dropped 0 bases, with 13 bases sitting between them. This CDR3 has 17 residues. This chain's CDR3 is CASSVPSAPSNTGELFF. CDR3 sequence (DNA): TGTGCCAGCAGCGTACCTAGCGCCCCCTCGAACACCGGGGAGCTGTTTTTT.